One and the same sample provided the 20 T cell receptor beta chains below, sequenced in a study of Ad26.COV2.S vaccination and SARS-CoV-2 variants. Sequenced by immunoSEQ multiplex PCR; TCRdb stores in-frame clones only, minus some. The sample has hundreds of thousands of clones, around 87% seen once. Stated treatment: about 20 received Ad26.COV2.S at low or high dose, single or two shots; 5 received placebo; per-sample allocation not given. Vaccine and placebo recipients were sampled on day 63 after the first injection. Sequenced material: peripheral blood, taken in a trial of Ad26.COV2.S vaccine versus placebo. These receptors were taken from a person between 18 and 59 years old who received the Ad26.COV2.S COVID-19 vaccine or a placebo.

V usage is TRBV5-6 and J usage is TRBJ2-6, with TRBD2 matching over 8 bases. CDR3 size: 19 residues. From germline, CDR1 is SGHDT and CDR2 YYEEEE. After removal of 1 base from V and 0 bases from J, the junction contained 9 bases not matched to a gene. This CDR3 reads CASSLFAGGGLSGANVLTF. The CDR3 region has the DNA TGTGCCAGCAGCTTGTTTGCGGGCGGGGGGCTCTCTGGGGCCAACGTCCTGACTTTC.

The chain couples TRBV2 to TRBJ1-6; 7 bases fit TRBD1. V lost 3 bases, J lost 0 bases, and 14 bases stayed unmatched. This CDR3 is built from 20 residues. The germline V gene encodes CDR1 SNHLY and CDR2 FYNNEI. The CDR3 here is CASSDPLEGQWSSYNSPLHF. The DNA of the CDR3 is TGTGCCAGCAGTGATCCTTTGGAGGGACAGTGGAGCTCCTATAATTCACCCCTCCACTTT.

Concerning this clone: The same CDR3 can be traced to other DNA sequences in this sample. The chain recombines TRBV19 with TRBJ1-1; D is undetermined. V lost 4 bases, J lost 0 bases, and 6 bases lay in between. The CDR3 runs to 13 residues. The germline V gene has CDR1 LNHDA and CDR2 SQIVND (reference sequence). This chain's CDR3 is CASSRAMNTEAFF. CDR3 bases: TGTGCCAGTAGTAGAGCCATGAACACTGAAGCTTTCTTT.

The chain combines TRBV10-3 with TRBJ1-1, with D unresolved. V lost 2 bases, J lost 0 bases, and 10 bases lay in between. The CDR3 runs 15 residues. Per germline, CDR1 ENHRY and CDR2 SYGVKD. CDR3 amino acids: CAISEIDTMNTEAFF. The CDR3 DNA sequence: TGTGCCATCAGTGAGATTGACACCATGAACACTGAAGCTTTCTTT.

This clone was seen a few times. The rearrangement uses TRBV27 and TRBJ1-3, with D maybe TRBD1 (5 bases). Germline loops: CDR1 MNHEY, CDR2 SMNVEV (reference sequence). The CDR3 totals 15 residues. Trimming cost V 5 bases and J 2 bases, with 13 bases left between them. In DNA, the CDR3 is TGTGCCAGCAGTGGCAGCCGACAGCCTGGAAACACCATATATTTT. Translated: CASSGSRQPGNTIYF.

V is TRBV5-6 and J is TRBJ1-1, with D uncertain. CDR1 and CDR2 from the germline V gene are SGHDT and YYEEEE. This CDR3 is 15 amino acids long. V was shortened by 0 bases and J by 0 bases, with 9 bases between the two germline ends. CDR3 DNA sequence: TGTGCCAGCAGCTTGGTCTCATTGTTGAACACTGAAGCTTTCTTT. This codes for CASSLVSLLNTEAFF.

The gene calls are TRBV4-2 and TRBJ1-6; no reliable D call. The CDR3 is 14 residues long. With 6 bases removed from V and 0 bases from J, the gap between germline ends came to 6 bases. Per germline, CDR1 LGHNA and CDR2 YNFKEQ. The CDR3 region has the DNA TGTGCCAGCAGTGAGAGCTCCTATAATTCACCCCTCCACTTT. Translating it yields CASSESSYNSPLHF.

This chain uses TRBV19 with TRBJ1-1, with D maybe TRBD1 (6 bases). The germline gives CDR1 LNHDA, CDR2 SQIVND (reference sequence). This CDR3 region has 17 residues. V gave up 3 bases and J gave up 1 base, with 18 bases separating them. CDR3 nucleotides: TGTGCCAGTAGTATTGGGGGAACCTGGGACAAGAACACTGAAGCTTTCTTT. Protein: CASSIGGTWDKNTEAFF.

This chain connects TRBV6-5 to TRBJ2-5; TRBD2 is a possible D gene (5 bases). The CDR3 runs to 13 residues. The germline V gene has CDR1 MNHEY and CDR2 SVGAGI. V lost 6 bases and J 2 bases, leaving 10 bases between the germline ends. The CDR3 region has the DNA TGTGCCAGCAGCCCCCGGGAACAAGAGACCCAGTACTTC. It specifies CASSPREQETQYF.

This clone appeared a single time. The V gene is TRBV15, the J gene TRBJ2-1; 11 nucleotides line up with TRBD1. The CDR3 runs to 15 residues. Looked up from germline, CDR1 is LNHNV and CDR2 is YYDKDF (reference sequence). J was trimmed by 8 bases and V by 4 bases; bases with no gene match: 7. CDR3 in amino acids: CATSKRTGGGDEQFF. CDR3 nucleotides: TGTGCCACCAGCAAGAGGACAGGGGGCGGGGATGAGCAGTTCTTC.

The chain uses TRBV9 and TRBJ2-2, with D possibly being TRBD2 (6 bases). The CDR3 contains 16 residues. Germline V gene sequence: CDR1 SGDLS, CDR2 YYNGEE. V dropped 0 bases and J dropped 7 bases, with 16 bases sitting between them. The CDR3 nucleotides read TGTGCCAGCAGCGTAGTGTTTGGAGGGAAGGGCGGGGAGCTGTTTTTT. This gives the protein CASSVVFGGKGGELFF.

The chain recombines TRBV15 with TRBJ2-2; D remains unclear. V dropped 8 bases and J dropped 0 bases, with 10 bases sitting between them. Germline CDR1 reads LNHNV; CDR2 reads YYDKDF (reference sequence). CDR3 size: 14 residues. CDR3 region: CATPRASNTGELFF. CDR3 nucleotide sequence: TGTGCCACCCCCCGGGCTTCGAACACCGGGGAGCTGTTTTTT.

This clone was detected only once. The chain couples TRBV4-3 to TRBJ2-5; 9 bases map to TRBD2. This CDR3 has 15 amino acids. The germline V gene encodes CDR1 LGHNA and CDR2 YSLEER. V shed 0 bases and J 7 bases; nucleotides not matched to a gene: 6. The DNA of the CDR3 is TGCGCCAGCAGCCAAGAGGGGCGGGGGGGCGGGACCCAGTACTTC. Protein product: CASSQEGRGGGTQYF.

This chain links TRBV7-8 with TRBJ2-3; D possibly corresponds to TRBD2 (6 bases). Trimming took 5 bases from V and 2 from J, leaving 20 bases between them. The length of the CDR3 is 17 residues. CDR1 SGHVS and CDR2 FQNEAQ come from the germline V gene. Here the CDR3 DNA reads TGTGCCAGCAGCCCGCACGTGAACCGGGACTTCACAGATACGCAGTATTTT. It yields the protein CASSPHVNRDFTDTQYF. The full variable domain, completed using reference TRBV7-8 and TRBJ2-3, is GAGVSQSPRYKVAKRGQDVALRCDPISGHVSLFWYQQALGQGPEFLTYFQNEAQLDKSGLPSDRFFAERPEGSVSTLKIQRTQQEDSAVYLCASSPHVNRDFTDTQYFGPGTRLTVL.

The gene calls are TRBV5-1 and TRBJ2-3; D is tentatively TRBD1 or TRBD2 (6 bases each). Trimming took off 2 bases at V and 0 bases at J, with 10 bases between the two ends. The V gene's germline CDR1 is SGHRS and CDR2 YFSETQ. The CDR3 is 15 residues long. The CDR3: CASSFGGGSTDTQYF. The CDR3 nucleotides read TGCGCCAGCAGCTTTGGAGGGGGGAGCACAGATACGCAGTATTTT.

V and J are TRBV27 and TRBJ1-3; TRBD1 agrees at 9 bases. The CDR3 loop spans 15 amino acids. Unmatched junction bases numbered 8, after V lost 6 bases and J lost 5 bases. Germline V gene data show CDR1 as MNHEY and CDR2 as SMNVEV (reference sequence). The CDR3 DNA follows: TGTGCCAGCAGCCCCGGGACAGGGCGCAGAAACACCATATATTTT. Protein: CASSPGTGRRNTIYF.

The chain carries TRBV27 and TRBJ2-7; D possibly uses TRBD1 or TRBD2 (5 bases each). This CDR3 spans 13 amino acids. Germline CDR1 and CDR2: MNHEY and SMNVEV (reference sequence). The ends were cut back, 8 bases at V and 1 base at J, with 12 bases in the middle. The CDR3 sequence is CASAGDGSYEQYF. The CDR3 coding sequence is TGTGCCAGCGCCGGGGACGGATCCTACGAGCAGTACTTC.

This clone was seen only a few times. This chain uses TRBV4-1 with TRBJ2-7, with 8 bases identical to TRBD1. The CDR3 is 16 residues long. Germline CDR1 reads MGHRA; CDR2 reads YSYEKL. The V gene end was trimmed by 0 bases and the J gene end by 0 bases; junction bases not matched to a gene: 4. For the CDR3, the DNA is TGCGCCAGCAGCCAAGATCTAGGGACAGGCTCCTACGAGCAGTACTTC. The encoded protein is CASSQDLGTGSYEQYF.

V usage is TRBV19 and J usage is TRBJ2-5, with 8 bases aligning to TRBD1. J was trimmed by 4 bases and V by 4 bases; bases with no gene match: 5. Germline CDR1 LNHDA, CDR2 SQIVND (reference sequence). The CDR3 spans 14 residues. CDR3 in amino acids: CASSKHTGGETQYF. CDR3 sequence (DNA): TGTGCCAGTAGTAAACATACAGGGGGAGAGACCCAGTACTTC.

This clone was counted once. The chain has TRBV5-4 and TRBJ2-7, with D possibly matching TRBD2 (6 bases). V lost 3 bases and J lost 3, with 13 bases in between. Germline V gene lookup returns CDR1 SGHNT and CDR2 YYREEE (reference sequence). The CDR3 consists of 14 residues. The CDR3 reads CASSSGGAIYEQYF. CDR3 nucleotide sequence: TGTGCCAGCAGCTCCGGGGGAGCGATCTACGAGCAGTACTTC.